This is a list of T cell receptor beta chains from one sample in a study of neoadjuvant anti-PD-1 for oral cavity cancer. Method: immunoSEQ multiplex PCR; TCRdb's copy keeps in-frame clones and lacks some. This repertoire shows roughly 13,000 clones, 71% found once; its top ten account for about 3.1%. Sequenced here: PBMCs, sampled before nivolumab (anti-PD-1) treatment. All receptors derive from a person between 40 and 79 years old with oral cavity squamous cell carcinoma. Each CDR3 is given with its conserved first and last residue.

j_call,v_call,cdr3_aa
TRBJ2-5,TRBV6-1,CASTYRGVVQETQYF
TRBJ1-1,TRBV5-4,CASSFGLNTEAFF
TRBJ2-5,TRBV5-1,CASSPSPGTQYF
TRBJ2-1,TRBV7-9,CASSLGGYEQFF
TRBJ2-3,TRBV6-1,CASSGRTVDTQYF
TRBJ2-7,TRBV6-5,CASSTQNSYEQYF
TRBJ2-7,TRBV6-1,CASSEPGTGSYEQYF
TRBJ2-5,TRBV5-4,CASSFTGGGAQETQYF
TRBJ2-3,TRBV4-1,CASSLLLAGGSDTQYF
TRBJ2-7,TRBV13,CASSLGTGSGSEQYF
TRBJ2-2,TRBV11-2,CASSFARVPGELFF
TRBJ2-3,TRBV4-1,CASSQGQGVETDTQYF
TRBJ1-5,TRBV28,CASSLAGQGDQPQHF
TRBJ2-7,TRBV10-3,CATKVDRAYEQYF
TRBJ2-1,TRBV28,CASSRRSGRQGEQFF
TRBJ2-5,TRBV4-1,CASSPTPVRWRLQETQYF
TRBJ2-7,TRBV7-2,CASSEGSGSSYEQYF
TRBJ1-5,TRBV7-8,CASSLVGSQPQHF
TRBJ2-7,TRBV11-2,CASSLDPGFLVEQYF
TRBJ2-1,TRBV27,CASSLGERANEQFF
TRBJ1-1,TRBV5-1,CASRGQIMNTEAFF
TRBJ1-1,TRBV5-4,CASSLGWDRGTEAFF
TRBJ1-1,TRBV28,CASSSTPWTEAFF
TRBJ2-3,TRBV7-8,CASREKTDTQYF
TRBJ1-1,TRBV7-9,CASSRGLTEAFF
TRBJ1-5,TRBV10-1,CASSESRDRPKNQPQHF
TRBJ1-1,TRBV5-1,CASSLTGGVTEAFF
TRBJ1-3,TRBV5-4,CASSAQGRNTIYF
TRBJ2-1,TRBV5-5,CASSLGLDAYEQFF
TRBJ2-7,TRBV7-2,CASSLGLKSGEQYF
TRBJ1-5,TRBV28,CASSSPRGSSRRPQHF
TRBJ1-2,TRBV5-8,CASSLRGIRGYTF
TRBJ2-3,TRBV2,CASSSTAPSTSGRQDTQYF
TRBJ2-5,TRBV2,CASSTSGRARETQYF
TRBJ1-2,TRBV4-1,CASSQVGFIYGYTF
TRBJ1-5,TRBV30,CAWSGSPASQPQHF
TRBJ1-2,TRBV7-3,CASSIWTDRGGYTF
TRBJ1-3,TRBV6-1,CASSASDRVATIYF
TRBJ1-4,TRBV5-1,CASSLDQVLANEKLFF
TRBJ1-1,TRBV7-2,CASSWSGSGTEAFF
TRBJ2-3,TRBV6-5,CASSYGPTDTQYF
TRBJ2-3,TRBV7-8,CASSPSRSVSDTQYF
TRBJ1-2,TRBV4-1,CASSQIGSKVYGYTF
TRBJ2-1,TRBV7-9,CASSLYGLSAYNEQFF
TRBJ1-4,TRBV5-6,CASNDRGLSAENEKLFF
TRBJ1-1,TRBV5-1,CASSLSRGSLTEAFF
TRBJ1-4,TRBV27,CASSRRTGRGEKLFF
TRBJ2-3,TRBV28,CASGDLGSDDTQYF
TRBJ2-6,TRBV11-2,CATRRPGSGANVLTF